This T cell receptor beta chain was sequenced for a study of radiotherapy plus CTLA-4 blockade in lung cancer. As regards this clone: Its antigen is not known.

Germline CDR1 WNHNN, CDR2 SYGVQD (reference sequence). V gave up 8 bases and J gave up 0 bases, with 16 bases separating them. The CDR3 sequence is 15 residues long. Study results and caveats: Peripheral blood showed expansion of tumor-derived TCR clones after radiotherapy and ipilimumab.

With ipilimumab providing CTLA-4 blockade, focal radiation was administered to patients who had chemo-refractory metastatic non-small-cell lung cancer. Data came from immunoSEQ multiplex PCR; TCRdb stores just in-frame clones and leaves some out. The table records 40,000 to 45,000 clones, roughly 67% of them present only once. Sequenced here: peripheral blood, sampled from a patient treated with radiotherapy plus ipilimumab. This sequence was found in a human donor with non-small cell lung cancer who had a partial response to radiotherapy plus ipilimumab. The V call is TRBV10-1, the J call TRBJ1-1, with D possibly matching TRBD1 (5 bases). CDR3 bases: TGCGCCAGCTCCGGGGGAGGCAGCCTGAACACTGAAGCTTTCTTT. Its translation: CASSGGGSLNTEAFF.